The subject of this entry is one TCR beta chain. Its antigen is unknown. In the PCR, 60 Vbeta and 13 Jbeta primers were used. Profiling relied on immunoSEQ multiplex PCR, and the TCRdb table lists in-frame clones only, not all of them. The data hold roughly 110,000 clones, with 70% to 80% observed a single time. The sample is drawn from a study of cytomegalovirus exposure and HLA in healthy donors. Study-wide points: Accurate predictions that matched the HLA-A and HLA-B alleles of most subjects were reportedly made from TCR beta sequences. A later analysis found common viral pathogens apparently linked to several of the most significant clusters.

The junction had 9 bases not matched to a gene; V was cut back by 4 bases and J by 4 bases. In germline, CDR1 is KGHSH, CDR2 LQKENI. This CDR3 is 16 amino acids long. The receptor was derived from a man aged 18 to 29 in good health and CMV-seronegative. The V gene is TRBV18, the J gene TRBJ1-4; 7 nucleotides line up with TRBD1. The sequenced sample consisted of PBMCs. CDR3 DNA: TGTGCCAGCTCACTCAGCCTGGACAGGAATAATGAAAAACTGTTTTTT. Protein sequence: CASSLSLDRNNEKLFF.